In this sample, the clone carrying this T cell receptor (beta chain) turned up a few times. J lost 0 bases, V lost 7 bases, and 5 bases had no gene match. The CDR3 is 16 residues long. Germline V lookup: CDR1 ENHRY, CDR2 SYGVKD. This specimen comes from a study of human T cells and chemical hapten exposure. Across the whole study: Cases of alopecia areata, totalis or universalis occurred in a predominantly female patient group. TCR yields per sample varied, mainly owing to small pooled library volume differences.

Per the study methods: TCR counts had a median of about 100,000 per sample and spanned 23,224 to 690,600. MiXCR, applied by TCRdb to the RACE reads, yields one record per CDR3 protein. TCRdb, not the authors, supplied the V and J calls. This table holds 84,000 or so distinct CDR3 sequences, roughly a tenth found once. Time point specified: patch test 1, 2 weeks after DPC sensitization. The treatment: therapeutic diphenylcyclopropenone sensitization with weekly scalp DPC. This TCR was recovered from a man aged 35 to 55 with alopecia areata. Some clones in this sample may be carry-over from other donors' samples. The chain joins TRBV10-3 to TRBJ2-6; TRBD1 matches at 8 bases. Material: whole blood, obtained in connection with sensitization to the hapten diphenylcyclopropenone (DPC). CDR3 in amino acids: CAINGQGNSGANVLTF. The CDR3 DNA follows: TGTGCCATCAACGGACAGGGAAACTCTGGGGCCAACGTCCTGACTTTC.